The TCR beta chain under discussion was sequenced for a study of OX40 agonist ivuxolimab in advanced cancers. Study-wide findings and caveats: Among the lowest levels of clonal expansion were found in partial responders at 0.1-3.0 mg/kg. There was clonal expansion of CD4+ and CD8+ blood T cells by week 6 at 0.1 to 3.0 mg/kg.

Libraries were prepared by immunoSEQ multiplex PCR; TCRdb keeps only in-frame clonotypes and omits some of them. The table shows about 61,000 clones, with 75% to 90% occurring only once. A remark on this clone: As yet, its antigen is unknown.

CDR1 and CDR2 from the germline V gene are WSHSY and SAAADI. CDR3 length: 14 amino acids. V shed 4 bases and J shed 3 bases, with 12 bases lying between them. The TCR comes from an adult with an advanced solid tumor such as melanoma, head and neck, liver or kidney cancer. The chain is built from TRBV10-2 and TRBJ1-1; no reliable D call. Source: CD4+ or CD8+ T cells sorted from blood, taken in a trial of the OX40 agonist ivuxolimab. This CDR3 reads CASSGREGYTEAFF. As DNA, the CDR3 is TGCGCCAGCAGTGGGAGAGAAGGGTACACTGAAGCTTTCTTT.